The 11 T cell receptor beta chains below come from one sample, sequenced in a study of blood T cell repertoires in COVID-19. Libraries were prepared by immunoSEQ multiplex PCR; TCRdb keeps only in-frame clonotypes and omits some of them. The table includes around 80,000 clones, more than 80% detected once. The sequenced material came from peripheral blood. These receptors came from a woman over 75 with acute or convalescent COVID-19.

The chain employs TRBV30 and TRBJ2-5; the match to TRBD1 covers 7 bases. This CDR3 has 13 residues. CDR1 GTSNPN and CDR2 SVGIG come from the germline V gene (reference sequence). After removal of 3 bases from V and 1 base from J, the junction contained 2 bases not matched to a gene. The CDR3 bases are TGTGCCTGGAGCCGGGACAGCCAAGAGACCCAGTACTTC. Protein product: CAWSRDSQETQYF. Supplemented by reference TRBV30 and TRBJ2-5, the full variable domain reads SQTIHQWPATLVQPVGSPLSLECTVEGTSNPNLYWYRQAAGRGLQLLFYSVGIGQISSEVPQNLSASRPQDRQFILSSKKLLLSDSGFYLCAWSRDSQETQYFGPGTRLLVL.

This clone has just one count. The J gene is TRBJ2-7, the V gene TRBV5-4, with 14 nucleotides matching TRBD2. The J segment lost 8 bases and the V segment lost 4 bases, leaving 8 bases of the junction unmatched. This CDR3 region has 15 residues. Germline V gene data show CDR1 as SGHNT and CDR2 as YYREEE (reference sequence). The CDR3 DNA reads as TGTGCCAGCAGCCCCCCCGGGACTAGCGGGGGAAAGCAGTACTTC. Protein sequence: CASSPPGTSGGKQYF. Looking up the rest from reference TRBV5-4 and TRBJ2-7 gives the full variable domain: ETGVTQSPTHLIKTRGQQVTLRCSSQSGHNTVSWYQQALGQGPQFIFQYYREEENGRGNFPPRFSGLQFPNYSSELNVNALELDDSALYLCASSPPGTSGGKQYFGPGTRLTVT.

The rearrangement links TRBV5-1 to TRBJ2-3; D not certain. CDR1 is SGHRS, CDR2 YFSETQ, per germline. V lost 4 bases, J lost 4 bases, and 10 bases lay in between. CDR3 size: 13 residues. In nucleotides, the CDR3 is TGCGCCAGCAGCACCCTGGCCTCAGATACGCAGTATTTT. Translation gives CASSTLASDTQYF.

This chain connects TRBV18 to TRBJ2-3; 12 nucleotides line up with TRBD1. CDR3 length: 16 amino acids. The germline V gene encodes CDR1 KGHSH and CDR2 LQKENI. V shed 3 bases, J shed 3 bases, and the junction held 4 bases outside the gene matches. The CDR3 loop is CASSPGTGGRTDTQYF. CDR3 coding DNA: TGTGCCAGCTCACCCGGGACAGGGGGCAGAACAGATACGCAGTATTTT.

The gene calls are TRBV7-8 and TRBJ2-1, with 7 bases fitting TRBD2. CDR1 and CDR2 (germline): SGHVS, FQNEAQ. The length of the CDR3 is 14 residues. J gave up 7 bases and V 5 bases, and 8 bases lay outside the gene matches. The CDR3 reads CASSPGGAKNEQFF. CDR3 nucleotide sequence: TGTGCCAGCAGCCCGGGGGGAGCCAAAAATGAGCAGTTCTTC. The full variable domain, completed using reference TRBV7-8 and TRBJ2-1, is GAGVSQSPRYKVAKRGQDVALRCDPISGHVSLFWYQQALGQGPEFLTYFQNEAQLDKSGLPSDRFFAERPEGSVSTLKIQRTQQEDSAVYLCASSPGGAKNEQFFGPGTRLTVL.

V usage is TRBV19 and J usage is TRBJ1-6; a weak D match, TRBD1 (6 bases). Trimming stripped 5 bases from V and 8 bases from J, with 13 bases between. This CDR3 has 14 amino acids. CDR1 LNHDA and CDR2 SQIVND come from the germline V gene (reference sequence). Here the CDR3 reads CASSVQGIHSPLHF. In nucleotides, the CDR3 is TGTGCCAGTAGTGTACAGGGTATTCATTCACCCCTCCACTTT.

J is TRBJ2-1 and V is TRBV7-9, with 10 bases fitting TRBD2. This CDR3 spans 17 amino acids. The V segment lost 3 bases and the J segment 4 bases; nucleotides outside the gene matches: 9. Germline V gene data show CDR1 as SEHNR and CDR2 as FQNEAQ (reference sequence). CDR3 sequence reads: CASSLFAGTSVYNEQFF. The CDR3 DNA reads TGTGCCAGCAGCTTGTTCGCCGGGACTAGCGTATACAATGAGCAGTTCTTC.

This sequence joins TRBV24-1 and TRBJ2-1; D perhaps matches TRBD1 (6 bases). Germline values: CDR1 KGHDR, CDR2 SFDVKD. Trimming pared 11 bases from V and 1 base from J, leaving 17 bases between. The CDR3 is made up of 15 amino acids. CDR3 sequence (DNA): TGTGCCATCCGGGCTACCAGGGGATCCTACAATGAGCAGTTCTTC. Its translation: CAIRATRGSYNEQFF.

Here the CDR3 reads CASSPDRVRTGELFF. The CDR3 region has the DNA TGTGCCAGCAGTCCAGACAGGGTTAGGACCGGGGAGCTGTTTTTT. The J gene is TRBJ2-2, the V gene TRBV27, with 7 bases lining up with TRBD1. Germline lookup yields CDR1 MNHEY and CDR2 SMNVEV (reference sequence). The CDR3 runs 15 residues. The junction had 8 bases not matched to a gene; V was cut back by 5 bases and J by 5 bases.

The chain carries TRBV7-2 and TRBJ1-2; the match to TRBD1 covers 7 bases. CDR3 length equals 14 residues. Germline-derived CDR1 and CDR2 are SGHTA and FQGNSA. V lost 1 base, J lost 5 bases, and 4 bases stayed unmatched. CDR3 loop: CASSLEETGYGYTF. CDR3 sequence (DNA): TGTGCCAGCAGCTTAGAGGAGACAGGGTATGGCTACACCTTC.

This chain links TRBV18 with TRBJ1-4, with 7 bases that match TRBD1. V trimming: 4 bases; J trimming: 8 bases; junction bases outside the gene matches: 7. CDR1 is KGHSH, CDR2 LQKENI, per germline. The CDR3 sequence is 14 residues long. The CDR3 DNA sequence: TGTGCCAGCTCACGCCGACAGGGCGCGGAAAAACTGTTTTTT. Translation: CASSRRQGAEKLFF.